Each of the 6 T cell receptor beta chains below was sequenced from the same sample in a study of human T cells and chemical hapten exposure. Blood, whole and unfractionated, served as the source for total RNA extraction. TCRdb analysed the 5' RACE reads with MiXCR anew, one entry per CDR3 protein. The table lists more than 140,000 distinct CDR3 sequences, over 3.5% of them singletons. These TCRs come from a female donor in good health.

This clonotype came up many times. The chain couples TRBV7-8 to TRBJ2-3; D tentatively fits TRBD1 or TRBD2 (5 bases each). There are 13 residues in the CDR3. V was cut by 5 bases and J by 4 bases, with 10 bases left in between. Germline V gene data show CDR1 as SGHVS and CDR2 as FQNEAQ. The CDR3 nucleotides read TGTGCCAGCAGCGAGGGGTCTTCAGATACGCAGTATTTT. Translated: CASSEGSSDTQYF. The complete variable domain, with remaining parts taken from reference TRBV7-8 and TRBJ2-3, reads GAGVSQSPRYKVAKRGQDVALRCDPISGHVSLFWYQQALGQGPEFLTYFQNEAQLDKSGLPSDRFFAERPEGSVSTLKIQRTQQEDSAVYLCASSEGSSDTQYFGPGTRLTVL.

A few counts support this clonotype. The rearrangement uses TRBV27 and TRBJ1-3; 7 bases fit TRBD1. The CDR3 sequence is 17 residues long. Germline CDR1 and CDR2: MNHEY and SMNVEV (reference sequence). V lost 3 bases, J lost 4 bases, and 12 bases stayed unmatched. CDR3 sequence reads: CASSFRYPDREGNTIYF. CDR3 nucleotide sequence: TGTGCCAGCAGTTTTCGATACCCTGACAGGGAAGGAAACACCATATATTTT.

Many counts were recorded for this clonotype. The chain has TRBV7-9 and TRBJ1-3; D gene uncertain. CDR3 length: 14 residues. V lost 5 bases to trimming and J lost 0 bases, with 8 bases between them. Germline loops: CDR1 SEHNR, CDR2 FQNEAQ (reference sequence). For the CDR3, the DNA is TGTGCCAGCAGCCCAAGGACCTCTGGAAACACCATATATTTT. It specifies CASSPRTSGNTIYF.

This clonotype showed up many times. The CDR3 is CSAEPVGQGSYEQYF. The CDR3 DNA follows: TGCAGTGCTGAGCCGGTCGGACAGGGGTCCTACGAGCAGTACTTC. The chain joins TRBV20-1 to TRBJ2-7; 9 bases agree with TRBD1. V dropped 5 bases and J dropped 1; count of bases not matched to a gene: 9. The CDR3 has 15 residues. Germline CDR1 reads DFQATT; CDR2 reads SNEGSKA (reference sequence).

The chain is built from TRBV2 and TRBJ1-1; no clear D. This CDR3 has 10 residues. Looked up from germline, CDR1 is SNHLY and CDR2 is FYNNEI. V lost 10 bases and J 3 bases, leaving 6 bases between the germline ends. The CDR3 here is CATRYTEAFF. CDR3 nucleotide sequence: TGTGCCACCCGGTACACTGAAGCTTTCTTT. The whole variable domain, filled in from reference TRBV2 and TRBJ1-1, reads EPEVTQTPSHQVTQMGQEVILRCVPISNHLYFYWYRQILGQKVEFLVSFYNNEISEKSEIFDDQFSVERPDGSNFTLKIRSTKLEDSAMYFCATRYTEAFFGQGTRLTVV.

This clonotype was observed at least ten times. The CDR3 reads CASTPDRGNEKLFF. In nucleotides, the CDR3 is TGTGCCAGCACCCCGGACAGGGGGAATGAAAAACTGTTTTTT. The chain employs TRBV21-1 and TRBJ1-4; TRBD1, the table's D call, lacks a check against the DNA. TRBV21-1 is an annotated pseudogene. The CDR3 contains 14 residues.